The clone carrying this T cell receptor beta chain was seen a handful of times. Its antigen is as yet unknown. This entry is derived from a study of T-cell memory formation after mild COVID-19. Study-wide results and limits: Researchers report contracting CD4+ clones mostly in CM and EM, with CD8+ clones in EMRA. Among clones peaking at day 37 in the second wave, SARS-CoV-2 specificity remained unconfirmed.

V lost 1 base to trimming and J lost 0 bases, with 10 bases between them. This CDR3 region has 15 residues. Looked up from germline, CDR1 is SGHVS and CDR2 is FNYEAQ. 5'RACE, which relied on constant-segment primers, yielded TCR alpha and TCR beta cDNA libraries carrying sample barcodes and UMIs. TCRdb reprocessed the 5' RACE reads with MiXCR, giving one entry per CDR3 protein. The sample includes 210,000 or so distinct CDR3 sequences, about 17% seen only once; the top ten take around 2.4%. Sequencing was carried out using PBMCs or a T cell subset sorted from them (not recorded which). The chain links TRBV7-6 to TRBJ2-7; perhaps TRBD1 as D (5 bases). The receptor's source is an adult woman who had mild COVID-19 (a few samples of this study predate the infection). Cell type and time point are not known. DNA of the CDR3: TGTGCCAGCAGCTTAGAGGGGATTGGCTCCTACGAGCAGTACTTC. The encoded protein is CASSLEGIGSYEQYF.